Listed below are T cell receptor beta chains from one sample, sequenced in a study of blood T cell repertoires in COVID-19. TCRdb's table, derived via immunoSEQ multiplex PCR, lists solely in-frame clones and lacks some. In the table there are 95,000 or so clones, 81% of which are singletons. Sequenced sample: peripheral blood. These receptors originate from an elderly man with COVID-19, enrolled during active disease. Each CDR3 is given without its conserved first and last residue. Each record gives: J gene, V gene, CDR3 protein.

J: TRBJ1-5; V: TRBV27; CDR3: ASSPGARADQPQH
J: TRBJ2-7; V: TRBV7-8; CDR3: ASSSYLLFPTTSSYEQY
J: TRBJ2-6; V: TRBV13; CDR3: ASSLDTGAGANVLT
J: TRBJ2-1; V: TRBV7-2; CDR3: ASLGASGYNEQF
J: TRBJ1-5; V: TRBV6-6; CDR3: ASSYSTGVGNQPQH
J: TRBJ1-3; V: TRBV12-5; CDR3: ASGFVSSGNTIY
J: TRBJ2-7; V: TRBV5-4; CDR3: ASSLGSGGPYEQY
J: TRBJ2-3; V: TRBV4-3; CDR3: ASSQERTSTDTQY
J: TRBJ2-1; V: TRBV10-3; CDR3: AISLSGTSGNNEQF
J: TRBJ1-6; V: TRBV11-2; CDR3: ASSPRTGVSPLH
J: TRBJ2-7; V: TRBV7-3; CDR3: ASSLLGGAYEQY
J: TRBJ1-1; V: TRBV27; CDR3: ASRGGGDTEAF
J: TRBJ2-2; V: TRBV5-8; CDR3: ASSLYAGPNTGELF
J: TRBJ1-2; V: TRBV6-6; CDR3: ASSLTHQNNYGYT
J: TRBJ2-3; V: TRBV28; CDR3: ASSHRDTQY
J: TRBJ2-2; V: TRBV29-1; CDR3: SYRSNTGELF
J: TRBJ1-2; V: TRBV11-2; CDR3: ASSLGFRTGFYGYT
J: TRBJ1-5; V: TRBV2; CDR3: ASSVGRGNQPQH
J: TRBJ1-1; V: TRBV28; CDR3: ASSPHKSTTEAF
J: TRBJ2-7; V: TRBV5-6; CDR3: ASTIAGAPYEQY
J: TRBJ1-1; V: TRBV14; CDR3: ASSQVWGGGTEAF
J: TRBJ1-1; V: TRBV12-3/TRBV12-4; CDR3: ASSQGARTEAF
J: TRBJ2-7; V: TRBV3-1/TRBV3-2; CDR3: ASSQETGSYEQY
J: TRBJ2-1; V: TRBV5-8; CDR3: ASSLVGGEPNEQF
J: TRBJ1-5; V: TRBV28; CDR3: ASSLSGFGNQPQH
J: TRBJ2-5; V: TRBV9; CDR3: ASSPTGTGQETQY
J: TRBJ2-2; V: TRBV10-3; CDR3: AISETRPGQGADTGELF
J: TRBJ2-7; V: TRBV7-2; CDR3: ASRQWGRSPYEQY
J: TRBJ2-1; V: TRBV5-1; CDR3: ASSPWGGTGNNEQF
J: TRBJ2-2; V: TRBV6-5; CDR3: ASRRQGEGTGELF
J: TRBJ2-5; V: TRBV3-1/TRBV3-2; CDR3: ASSQEARAGGLKETQY
J: TRBJ1-2; V: TRBV24-1; CDR3: ATSGQGGRESYT
J: TRBJ2-1; V: TRBV28; CDR3: ASSSTTSRYPTMRQF
J: TRBJ1-6; V: TRBV6-2/TRBV6-3; CDR3: ASSWSSYNSPLH
J: TRBJ1-1; V: TRBV5-8; CDR3: ASGSRTGAMNTEAF